This T cell receptor beta chain was captured by sequencing in a study of vaccination and CD4 T cells after COVID-19. About the study: Cultures serving as controls received a peptide pool (CEFX or HIV-1 Nef) or no peptide.

Treatment defined: approximately 11-day PBMC culture with coronavirus spike peptide pools or control peptides (ViraFEST assay). An Oncomine TCR Beta short-read assay was used to sequence the DNA from cultured CD4+ T cells. TCRdb re-called the PCR reads through MiXCR, storing one row per CDR3 protein. The sample has some 21,000 distinct CDR3 sequences, less than 60% seen once. The germline V gene has CDR1 LNHDA and CDR2 SQIVND (reference sequence). The CDR3 is 14 residues long. V shed 6 bases and J 8 bases; nucleotides not matched to a gene: 11. On this clonotype: Its matching antigen is unknown.

The rearrangement links TRBV19 to TRBJ1-2; 8 bases map to TRBD1. The receptor's source is a human donor who had recovered from COVID-19. Sequencing used CD4+ T cells from blood, cultured in vitro. CDR3: CASSRTGSSYGYTF. For the CDR3, the DNA is TGTGCCAGTAGCCGGACAGGGAGTAGCTACGGCTACACCTTC.